This T cell receptor beta chain came from a study of T cells after yellow fever vaccination. Generation of TCR cDNA used 5'RACE template switching (which added a universal primer site and UMIs). TCRdb reprocessed the 5' RACE reads with MiXCR, giving one entry per CDR3 protein. The repertoire holds around 550,000 distinct CDR3 sequences, with less than 20% as singletons. The germline V gene has CDR1 DFQATT and CDR2 SNEGSKA (reference sequence). The CDR3 runs 14 residues. V was trimmed by 6 bases and J by 7 bases, leaving 19 bases between them. The TCR originated in a man aged 25-45 years who received the YFV17D yellow fever vaccine. The chain is built from TRBV20-1 and TRBJ2-1; a possible D gene is TRBD2 (5 bases). Source: PBMCs, taken 15 days after the yellow fever booster vaccination. This CDR3 is CSAEERSLRNEQFF. Written as DNA, the CDR3 is TGCAGTGCGGAAGAGCGGTCCCTTCGGAATGAGCAGTTCTTC.